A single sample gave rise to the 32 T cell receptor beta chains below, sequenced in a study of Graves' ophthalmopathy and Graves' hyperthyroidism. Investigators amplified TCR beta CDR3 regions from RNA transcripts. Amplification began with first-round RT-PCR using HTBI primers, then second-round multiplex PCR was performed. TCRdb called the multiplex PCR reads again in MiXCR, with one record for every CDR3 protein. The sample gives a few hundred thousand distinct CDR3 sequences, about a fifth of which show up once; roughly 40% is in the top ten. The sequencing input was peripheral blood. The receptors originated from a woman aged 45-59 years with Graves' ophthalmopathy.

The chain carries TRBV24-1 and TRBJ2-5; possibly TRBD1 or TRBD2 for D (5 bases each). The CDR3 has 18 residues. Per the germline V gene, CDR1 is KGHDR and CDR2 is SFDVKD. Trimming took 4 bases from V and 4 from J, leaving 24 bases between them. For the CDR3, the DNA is TGTGCCACCAGTGACCCTTCTCCGGGACCACAACCAAGAGAGACCCAGTACTTC. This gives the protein CATSDPSPGPQPRETQYF.

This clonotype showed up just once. The CDR3 region has the DNA TGTGCCAGCAGTGATTTCGGCGGGAGGGCCTATGGTGGGGAGACCCAGTACTTC. This codes for CASSDFGGRAYGGETQYF. The chain combines TRBV6-1 with TRBJ2-5; 9 positions match TRBD2. Germline CDR1 and CDR2: MNHNS and SASEGT. Trimming took 3 bases from V and 5 from J; bases not matched to a gene: 16. This CDR3 comprises 18 residues.

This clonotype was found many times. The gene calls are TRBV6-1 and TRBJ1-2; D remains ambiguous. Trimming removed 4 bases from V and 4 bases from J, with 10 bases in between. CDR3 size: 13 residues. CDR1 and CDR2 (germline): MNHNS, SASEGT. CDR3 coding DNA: TGTGCCAGCAGTGGGACGGGCTTCTATGGCTACACCTTC. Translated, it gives CASSGTGFYGYTF.

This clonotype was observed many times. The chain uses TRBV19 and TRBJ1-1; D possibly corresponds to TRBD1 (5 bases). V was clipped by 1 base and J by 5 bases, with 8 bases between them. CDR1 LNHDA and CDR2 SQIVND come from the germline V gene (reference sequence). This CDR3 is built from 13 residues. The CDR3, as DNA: TGTGCCAGTAGTATAGTAAGGGGAACTGAAGCTTTCTTT. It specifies CASSIVRGTEAFF.

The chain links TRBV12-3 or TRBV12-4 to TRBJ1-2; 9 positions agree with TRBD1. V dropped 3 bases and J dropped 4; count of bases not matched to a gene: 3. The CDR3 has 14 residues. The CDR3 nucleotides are TGTGCCAGCAGTTTGGAGGACAGGGGCTATGGCTACACCTTC. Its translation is CASSLEDRGYGYTF.

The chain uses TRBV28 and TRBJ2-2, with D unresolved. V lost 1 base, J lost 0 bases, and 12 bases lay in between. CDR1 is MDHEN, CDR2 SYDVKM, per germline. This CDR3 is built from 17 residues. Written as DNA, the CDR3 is TGTGCCAGCAGTTTATCAGCCGGCCTTTCGAACACCGGGGAGCTGTTTTTT. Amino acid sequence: CASSLSAGLSNTGELFF.

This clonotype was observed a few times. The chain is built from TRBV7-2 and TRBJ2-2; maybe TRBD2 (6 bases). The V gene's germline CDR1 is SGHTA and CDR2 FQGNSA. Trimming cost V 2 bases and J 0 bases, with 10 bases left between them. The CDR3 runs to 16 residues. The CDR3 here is CASSLTGETNTGELFF. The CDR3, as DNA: TGTGCCAGCAGCTTAACGGGAGAAACGAACACCGGGGAGCTGTTTTTT.

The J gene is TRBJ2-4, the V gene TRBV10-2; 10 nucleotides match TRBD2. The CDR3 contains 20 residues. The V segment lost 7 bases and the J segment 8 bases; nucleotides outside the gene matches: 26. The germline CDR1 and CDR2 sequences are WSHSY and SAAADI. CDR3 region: CASIQDGSGRLTRAPDIQYF. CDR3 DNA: TGCGCCAGCATCCAAGATGGTAGCGGGAGGCTTACCCGGGCCCCAGACATTCAGTACTTC.

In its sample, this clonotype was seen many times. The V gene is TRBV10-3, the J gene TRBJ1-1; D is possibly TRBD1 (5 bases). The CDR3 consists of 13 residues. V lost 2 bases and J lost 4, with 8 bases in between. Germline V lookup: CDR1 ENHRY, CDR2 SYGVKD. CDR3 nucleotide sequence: TGTGCCATCAGTGAGGACAGAGGCACTGAAGCTTTCTTT. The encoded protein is CAISEDRGTEAFF.

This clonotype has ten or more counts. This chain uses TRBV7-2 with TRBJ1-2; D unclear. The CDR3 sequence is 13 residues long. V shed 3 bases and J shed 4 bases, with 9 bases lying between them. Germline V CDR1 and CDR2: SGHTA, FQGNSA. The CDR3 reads CASSFSSSYGYTF. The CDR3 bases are TGTGCCAGCAGCTTTAGTTCCTCCTATGGCTACACCTTC. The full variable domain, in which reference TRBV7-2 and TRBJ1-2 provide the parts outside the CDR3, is GAGVSQSPSNKVTEKGKDVELRCDPISGHTALYWYRQSLGQGLEFLIYFQGNSAPDKSGLPSDRFSAERTGGSVSTLTIQRTQQEDSAVYLCASSFSSSYGYTFGSGTRLTVV.

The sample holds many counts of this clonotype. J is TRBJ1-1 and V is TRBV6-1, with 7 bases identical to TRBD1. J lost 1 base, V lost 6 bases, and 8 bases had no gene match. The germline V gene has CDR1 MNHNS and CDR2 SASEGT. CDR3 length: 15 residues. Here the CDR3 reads CASRFITGANTEAFF. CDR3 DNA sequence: TGTGCCAGCAGGTTTATCACAGGGGCGAACACTGAAGCTTTCTTT.

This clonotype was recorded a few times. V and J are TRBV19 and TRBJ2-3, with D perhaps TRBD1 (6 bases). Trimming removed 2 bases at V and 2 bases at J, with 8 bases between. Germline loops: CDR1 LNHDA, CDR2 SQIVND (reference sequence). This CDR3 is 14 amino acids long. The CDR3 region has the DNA TGTGCCAGTAGTATAAACAGGGACACAGATACGCAGTATTTT. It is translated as CASSINRDTDTQYF.

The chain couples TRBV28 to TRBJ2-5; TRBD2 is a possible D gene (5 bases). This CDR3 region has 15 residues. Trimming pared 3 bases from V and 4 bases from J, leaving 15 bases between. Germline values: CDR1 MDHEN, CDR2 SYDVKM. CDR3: CASSFAGLSGETQYF. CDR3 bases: TGTGCCAGCAGTTTTGCAGGACTCTCCGGAGAGACCCAGTACTTC.

The CDR3 DNA reads TGTGCCAGCAGTTTCAAGGGAGGAACTGAAGCTTTCTTT. It specifies CASSFKGGTEAFF. V is TRBV12-3 or TRBV12-4 and J is TRBJ1-1; no definite D call. The ends were cut back, 3 bases at V and 5 bases at J, with 10 bases in the middle. This CDR3 contains 13 residues.

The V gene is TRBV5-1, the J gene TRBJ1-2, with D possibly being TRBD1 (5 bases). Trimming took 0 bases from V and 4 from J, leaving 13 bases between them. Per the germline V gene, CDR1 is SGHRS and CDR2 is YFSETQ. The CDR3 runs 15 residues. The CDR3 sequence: CASSLVWGGSYGYTF. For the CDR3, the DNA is TGCGCCAGCAGCTTGGTCTGGGGCGGGAGCTATGGCTACACCTTC. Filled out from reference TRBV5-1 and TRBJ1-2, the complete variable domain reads KAGVTQTPRYLIKTRGQQVTLSCSPISGHRSVSWYQQTPGQGLQFLFEYFSETQRNKGNFPGRFSGRQFSNSRSEMNVSTLELGDSALYLCASSLVWGGSYGYTFGSGTRLTVV.

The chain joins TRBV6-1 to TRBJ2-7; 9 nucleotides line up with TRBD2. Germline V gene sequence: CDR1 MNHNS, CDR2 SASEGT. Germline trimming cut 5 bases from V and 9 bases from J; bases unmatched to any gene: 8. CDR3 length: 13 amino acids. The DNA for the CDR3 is TGTGCCAGCAGTCGAAAAGCGGGAGGTTGGCAGTACTTC. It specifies CASSRKAGGWQYF.

Here the CDR3 DNA reads TGCGCCAGCAGTCAGGGACAGACGAACCAAGAGACCCAGTACTTC. It specifies CASSQGQTNQETQYF. This chain joins TRBV4-1 and TRBJ2-5; 7 nucleotides align to TRBD1. After removal of 6 bases from V and 0 bases from J, the junction contained 7 bases not matched to a gene. Germline assignment: CDR1 MGHRA and CDR2 YSYEKL. This CDR3 has 15 amino acids.

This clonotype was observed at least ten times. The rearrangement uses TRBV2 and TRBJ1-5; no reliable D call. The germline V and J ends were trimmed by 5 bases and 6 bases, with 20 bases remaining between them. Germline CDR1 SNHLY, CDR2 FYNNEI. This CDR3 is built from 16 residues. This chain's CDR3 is CASSSWTLGRRQPQHF. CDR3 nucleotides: TGTGCCAGCAGTAGCTGGACCCTAGGTCGGCGTCAGCCCCAGCATTTT.

The CDR3 sequence: CASSEYGLYEQYF. Written as DNA, the CDR3 is TGTGCCAGCAGTGAATATGGACTCTACGAGCAGTACTTC. The rearrangement joins TRBV25-1 to TRBJ2-7; D may be TRBD2 (5 bases). V was cut by 0 bases and J by 3 bases, with 6 bases left in between. The CDR3 is made up of 13 amino acids. CDR1 MGHDK and CDR2 SYGVNS come from the germline V gene.

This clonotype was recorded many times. Written as DNA, the CDR3 is TGTGCCAGCAGTTCCCCCCGGGCTAGCGGGAAGTACGAGCAGTACTTC. Translation gives CASSSPRASGKYEQYF. This rearrangement joins TRBV6-5 to TRBJ2-7; TRBD2 aligns across 9 bases. The CDR3 loop spans 16 amino acids. The V segment lost 4 bases and the J segment 4 bases; nucleotides outside the gene matches: 11. Germline CDR1 MNHEY, CDR2 SVGAGI.

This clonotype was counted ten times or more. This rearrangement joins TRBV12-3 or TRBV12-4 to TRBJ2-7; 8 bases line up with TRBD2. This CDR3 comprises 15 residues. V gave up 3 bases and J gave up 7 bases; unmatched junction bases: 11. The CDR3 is CASSLSSGALVEQYF. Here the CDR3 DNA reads TGTGCCAGCAGTTTGAGTAGCGGGGCTCTAGTGGAGCAGTACTTC.

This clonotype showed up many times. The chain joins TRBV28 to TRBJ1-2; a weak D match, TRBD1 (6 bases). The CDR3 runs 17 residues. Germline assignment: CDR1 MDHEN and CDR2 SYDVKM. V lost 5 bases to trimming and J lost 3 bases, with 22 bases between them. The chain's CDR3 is CASSLTLAQGEDYGYTF. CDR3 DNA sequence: TGTGCCAGCAGTCTTACATTGGCACAGGGTGAAGACTATGGCTACACCTTC.

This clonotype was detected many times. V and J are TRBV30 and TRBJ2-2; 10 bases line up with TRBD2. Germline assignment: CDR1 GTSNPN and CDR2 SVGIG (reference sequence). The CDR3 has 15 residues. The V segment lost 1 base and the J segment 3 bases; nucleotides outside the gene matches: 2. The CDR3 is CAWSDGTSDTGELFF. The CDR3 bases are TGTGCCTGGAGTGATGGGACTAGCGACACCGGGGAGCTGTTTTTT.

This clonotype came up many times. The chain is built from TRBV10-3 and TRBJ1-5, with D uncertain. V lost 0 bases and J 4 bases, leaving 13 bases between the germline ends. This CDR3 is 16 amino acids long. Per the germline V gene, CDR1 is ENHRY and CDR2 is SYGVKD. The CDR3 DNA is TGTGCCATCAGTGAGTCGGAAAGGGCTGGTAATCAGCCCCAGCATTTT. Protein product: CAISESERAGNQPQHF.

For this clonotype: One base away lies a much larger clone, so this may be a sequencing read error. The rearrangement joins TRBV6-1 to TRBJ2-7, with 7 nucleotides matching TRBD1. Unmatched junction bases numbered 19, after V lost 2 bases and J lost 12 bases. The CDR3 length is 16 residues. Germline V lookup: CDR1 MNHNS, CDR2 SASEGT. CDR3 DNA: TGTGCCAGCAGTGAAAGTCGTGCAGGGGGTCCCTACGATCGGTACTTC. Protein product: CASSESRAGGPYDRYF.

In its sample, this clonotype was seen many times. In DNA, the CDR3 is TGTGCCAGCAGCTTAGAGAGGCTCTCCTACGAGCAGTACTTC. It yields the protein CASSLERLSYEQYF. The chain has TRBV11-2 and TRBJ2-7; D uncertain. V was cut by 0 bases and J by 0 bases, with 6 bases left in between. The CDR3 contains 14 residues. Germline assignment: CDR1 SGHAT and CDR2 FQNNGV.

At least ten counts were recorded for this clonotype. The CDR3 DNA sequence: TGTGCCAGCAGTTGGGGCAGGTTCCAAGAGACCCAGTACTTC. Protein sequence: CASSWGRFQETQYF. The chain links TRBV12-3 or TRBV12-4 to TRBJ2-5; D is possibly TRBD1 (5 bases). This CDR3 comprises 14 residues. V lost 4 bases and J 1 base, leaving 10 bases between the germline ends.

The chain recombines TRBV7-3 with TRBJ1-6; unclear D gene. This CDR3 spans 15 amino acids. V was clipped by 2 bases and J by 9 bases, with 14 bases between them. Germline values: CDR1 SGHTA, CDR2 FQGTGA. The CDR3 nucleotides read TGTGCCAGCAGCTTAGTAGGAGAAGGGAGTTCACCCCTCCACTTT. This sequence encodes CASSLVGEGSSPLHF.

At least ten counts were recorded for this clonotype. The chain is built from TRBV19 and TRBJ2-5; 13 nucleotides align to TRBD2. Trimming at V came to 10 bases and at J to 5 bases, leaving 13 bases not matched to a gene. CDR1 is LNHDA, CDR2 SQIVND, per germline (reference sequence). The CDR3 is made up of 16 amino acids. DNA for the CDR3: TGTGCCACCCAGGCGGCAACTAGCGGGAGGGGGGAGACCCAGTACTTC. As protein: CATQAATSGRGETQYF.

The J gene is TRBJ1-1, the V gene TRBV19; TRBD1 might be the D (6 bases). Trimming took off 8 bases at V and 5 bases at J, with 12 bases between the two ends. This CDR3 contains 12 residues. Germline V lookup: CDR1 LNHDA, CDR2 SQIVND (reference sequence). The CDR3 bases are TGTGCCAGTGGCGGCAGGGGAACTGAAGCTTTCTTT. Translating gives CASGGRGTEAFF.

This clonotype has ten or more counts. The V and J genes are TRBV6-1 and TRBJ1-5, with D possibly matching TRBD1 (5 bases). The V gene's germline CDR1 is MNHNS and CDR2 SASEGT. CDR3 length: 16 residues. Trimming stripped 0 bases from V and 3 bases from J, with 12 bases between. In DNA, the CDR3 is TGTGCCAGCAGTGAAGCCCCGGCAGGGTACAATCAGCCCCAGCATTTT. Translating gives CASSEAPAGYNQPQHF.

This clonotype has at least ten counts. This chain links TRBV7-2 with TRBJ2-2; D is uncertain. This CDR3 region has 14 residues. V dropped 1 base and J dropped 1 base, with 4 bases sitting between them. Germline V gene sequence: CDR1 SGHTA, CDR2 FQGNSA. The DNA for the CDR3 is TGTGCCAGCAGCTTAGTTGGGAACACCGGGGAGCTGTTTTTT. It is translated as CASSLVGNTGELFF. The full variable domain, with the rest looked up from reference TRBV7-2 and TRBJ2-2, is GAGVSQSPSNKVTEKGKDVELRCDPISGHTALYWYRQSLGQGLEFLIYFQGNSAPDKSGLPSDRFSAERTGGSVSTLTIQRTQQEDSAVYLCASSLVGNTGELFFGEGSRLTVL.